This passage covers 24 T cell receptor beta chains from one sample sequenced in a study of cytomegalovirus exposure and HLA in healthy donors. PCR was performed using 60 Vbeta and 13 Jbeta primers. Assay used: immunoSEQ multiplex PCR; TCRdb lists only in-frame clones, some missing. The sample holds 150,000 to 200,000 clones, roughly 73% seen once. The sequenced material came from PBMCs. These receptors were collected from a female donor in good health and CMV-seronegative.

The genes are TRBV5-8 and TRBJ1-2; D is possibly TRBD1 (5 bases). There are 13 residues in the CDR3. Germline V gene sequence: CDR1 SGHTS, CDR2 YDEGEE. V lost 3 bases to trimming and J lost 8 bases, with 14 bases between them. CDR3 amino acids: CASSSTGFGGYTF. In DNA, the CDR3 is TGTGCCAGCAGCTCAACAGGTTTTGGGGGCTACACCTTC.

V gene TRBV25-1 combines with J gene TRBJ2-7; D call uncertain. CDR3 length: 14 amino acids. Germline V gene sequence: CDR1 MGHDK, CDR2 SYGVNS. The germline V and J ends were trimmed by 4 bases and 4 bases, with 14 bases remaining between them. CDR3 amino acids: CASSGPPNVYEQYF. CDR3 sequence (DNA): TGTGCCAGCAGTGGGCCGCCGAACGTTTACGAGCAGTACTTC.

This clone has only a few counts. The chain couples TRBV14 to TRBJ2-7, with TRBD2 identical over 9 bases. Germline V CDR1 and CDR2: SGHDN, FVKESK. The J segment lost 2 bases and the V segment lost 2 bases, leaving 10 bases of the junction unmatched. The CDR3 loop spans 17 amino acids. CDR3: CASSQTYSGSSPYEQYF. DNA of the CDR3: TGTGCCAGCAGCCAAACCTATAGCGGGAGTTCCCCCTACGAGCAGTACTTC.

This chain uses TRBV4-1 with TRBJ1-2; 7 bases are shared with TRBD1. The CDR3 sequence is 15 residues long. Germline CDR1 and CDR2: MGHRA and YSYEKL. V was clipped by 3 bases and J by 4 bases; unmatched bases: 8. The CDR3 bases are TGCGCCAGCAGCCAGGAGCGACAGGGTTCCTATGGCTACACCTTC. It yields the protein CASSQERQGSYGYTF.

The chain couples TRBV5-8 to TRBJ2-5; 11 nucleotides match TRBD2. The CDR3 is 14 residues long. V lost 6 bases and J lost 5; bases outside the gene matches: 6. CDR1 is SGHTS, CDR2 YDEGEE, per germline. CDR3 coding DNA: TGTGCCAGCAAACCGGGACTAGCGGTGGAGACCCAGTACTTC. It is translated as CASKPGLAVETQYF.

The chain recombines TRBV5-1 with TRBJ2-3; 14 positions match TRBD2. Germline trimming cut 4 bases from V and 1 base from J; bases unmatched to any gene: 5. From germline, CDR1 is SGHRS and CDR2 YFSETQ. CDR3 size: 17 residues. CDR3 loop: CASSLRTSGGRTDTQYF. Here the CDR3 DNA reads TGCGCCAGCAGCCTCCGGACTAGCGGGGGGCGCACAGATACGCAGTATTTT. Full variable domain (remainder filled in from reference TRBV5-1 and TRBJ2-3): KAGVTQTPRYLIKTRGQQVTLSCSPISGHRSVSWYQQTPGQGLQFLFEYFSETQRNKGNFPGRFSGRQFSNSRSEMNVSTLELGDSALYLCASSLRTSGGRTDTQYFGPGTRLTVL.

Only a few counts were recorded for this clone. The chain has TRBV19 and TRBJ1-5; 7 positions match TRBD1. Unmatched junction bases numbered 4, after V lost 8 bases and J lost 0 bases. Germline CDR1 and CDR2: LNHDA and SQIVND (reference sequence). This CDR3 has 14 residues. The CDR3 DNA follows: TGTGCCAGTTCCAGGGGGAATAGCAATCAGCCCCAGCATTTT. This sequence encodes CASSRGNSNQPQHF.

The chain employs TRBV6-4 and TRBJ2-7; 7 positions agree with TRBD2. The CDR3 extends over 11 amino acids. In germline, CDR1 is MRHNA, CDR2 SNTAGT. The junction had 0 bases not matched to a gene; V was cut back by 4 bases and J by 6 bases. For the CDR3, the DNA is TGTGCCAGCAGTGGGGGGGGCGAGCAGTACTTC. Protein: CASSGGGEQYF.

This chain connects TRBV4-1 to TRBJ1-1, with 10 bases lining up with TRBD1. CDR1 and CDR2 (germline): MGHRA, YSYEKL. The CDR3 runs 15 residues. Losses at the gene ends were 8 bases for V and 2 bases for J; bases not matched to a gene: 8. The CDR3 DNA follows: TGCGCCAGCCAGACCGGGACAGGGGAAAACACTGAAGCTTTCTTT. It is translated as CASQTGTGENTEAFF.

The J gene is TRBJ2-6, the V gene TRBV6-4, with 8 positions matching TRBD1. This CDR3 has 15 residues. Per the germline V gene, CDR1 is MRHNA and CDR2 is SNTAGT. V shed 2 bases, J shed 3 bases, and the junction held 0 bases outside the gene matches. CDR3 bases: TGTGCCAGCAGTGACGGACAGGGTGGGGCCAACGTCCTGACTTTC. Protein product: CASSDGQGGANVLTF.

The V and J genes are TRBV27 and TRBJ1-5, with a weak D call TRBD1 (6 bases). The length of the CDR3 is 14 residues. V lost 5 bases and J lost 2, with 10 bases in between. Per the germline V gene, CDR1 is MNHEY and CDR2 is SMNVEV (reference sequence). The CDR3, as DNA: TGTGCCAGCAGTCTGCAGGGGCGCAATCAGCCCCAGCATTTT. It translates to CASSLQGRNQPQHF.

The chain recombines TRBV5-6 with TRBJ2-1, with TRBD2 matching over 9 bases. Trimming cost V 3 bases and J 7 bases; bases outside gene matches: 5. This CDR3 contains 14 residues. Germline lookup yields CDR1 SGHDT and CDR2 YYEEEE. The CDR3 reads CASSWASGENEQFF. The CDR3 nucleotides read TGTGCCAGCAGCTGGGCTAGCGGGGAGAATGAGCAGTTCTTC.

This chain's CDR3 is CASSPNKGLAGVNEQFF. The CDR3 DNA reads as TGTGCCAGCTCACCTAATAAGGGACTAGCGGGAGTTAATGAGCAGTTCTTC. The rearrangement links TRBV18 to TRBJ2-1; 14 bases line up with TRBD2. This CDR3 comprises 17 residues. V dropped 3 bases and J dropped 7; count of bases not matched to a gene: 8. CDR1 and CDR2 (germline): KGHSH, LQKENI.

V is TRBV21-1 and J is TRBJ2-7; TRBD2 is the table's D call, not checked against the DNA. TRBV21-1 is flagged as a pseudogene. The CDR3 loop spans 14 amino acids. The CDR3 nucleotides read TGTGCCAGCAGCAAAGAGGCGGGAGAGGGTGAGCAGTACTTC. Its protein is CASSKEAGEGEQYF.

The CDR3: CASSFNTEAFF. The CDR3 DNA reads as TGTGCCAGCAGCTTTAACACTGAAGCTTTCTTT. This chain connects TRBV25-1 to TRBJ1-1; no firm D call. CDR3 size: 11 residues. From germline, CDR1 is MGHDK and CDR2 SYGVNS. The V and J ends lost 6 bases and 2 bases respectively, with 4 bases between them. The full variable domain, with the rest looked up from reference TRBV25-1 and TRBJ1-1, is EADIYQTPRYLVIGTGKKITLECSQTMGHDKMYWYQQDPGMELHLIHYSYGVNSTEKGDLSSESTVSRIRTEHFPLTLESARPSHTSQYLCASSFNTEAFFGQGTRLTVV.

The gene calls are TRBV29-1 and TRBJ1-1; D call uncertain. Trimming removed 7 bases at V and 7 bases at J, with 13 bases between. The CDR3 runs 11 residues. The germline V gene has CDR1 SQVTM and CDR2 ANQGSEA. In DNA, the CDR3 is TGCAGCGCTTTGGGAGGAATTGAAGCTTTCTTT. Protein: CSALGGIEAFF.

The genes are TRBV6-5 and TRBJ2-1; TRBD2 aligns across 7 bases. This CDR3 contains 16 residues. V dropped 4 bases and J dropped 4; count of bases not matched to a gene: 10. The V gene's germline CDR1 is MNHEY and CDR2 SVGAGI. The CDR3 region has the DNA TGTGCCAGCAGTTCCGACCCTGGGACTACTTACAATGAGCAGTTCTTC. It specifies CASSSDPGTTYNEQFF.

The chain uses TRBV11-3 and TRBJ1-1; D perhaps matches TRBD1 (5 bases). Germline CDR1 SGHNT, CDR2 YENEEA. V shed 5 bases and J shed 5 bases, with 12 bases lying between them. This CDR3 contains 13 residues. As DNA, the CDR3 is TGTGCCAGCAGCCCCCTAGGGGTGACTGAAGCTTTCTTT. It encodes CASSPLGVTEAFF.

The rearrangement joins TRBV4-1 to TRBJ1-2; D is unclear. CDR1 MGHRA and CDR2 YSYEKL come from the germline V gene. The V and J ends lost 0 bases and 2 bases respectively, with 13 bases between them. This CDR3 is 16 amino acids long. CDR3 amino acids: CASSQEVVRLNYGYTF. CDR3 sequence (DNA): TGCGCCAGCAGCCAAGAAGTAGTCAGGTTAAACTATGGCTACACCTTC.

The chain recombines TRBV4-1 with TRBJ1-4, with 12 nucleotides matching TRBD1. Losses at the gene ends were 0 bases for V and 1 base for J; bases not matched to a gene: 6. The CDR3 length is 19 residues. Germline CDR1 is MGHRA and CDR2 is YSYEKL. CDR3: CASSQEPGQGAQTNEKLFF. Here the CDR3 DNA reads TGCGCCAGCAGCCAAGAGCCGGGACAGGGGGCACAAACTAATGAAAAACTGTTTTTT.

CDR3 coding DNA: TGTGCCACGGTGGGGGCGGCCAAAAACATTCAGTACTTC. Its protein is CATVGAAKNIQYF. The genes are TRBV30 and TRBJ2-4; maybe TRBD1 (6 bases). Between the trimmed V and J ends, which lost 8 bases and 1 base, there was a span of 12 bases. Looked up from germline, CDR1 is GTSNPN and CDR2 is SVGIG (reference sequence). This CDR3 contains 13 residues.

The chain couples TRBV4-3 to TRBJ2-1; D ambiguous. Trimming pared 0 bases from V and 10 bases from J, leaving 19 bases between. Looked up from germline, CDR1 is LGHNA and CDR2 is YSLEER. The CDR3 contains 16 residues. CDR3 loop: CASSQEENFPPQEQFF. CDR3 nucleotides: TGCGCCAGCAGCCAAGAGGAGAACTTCCCCCCACAAGAGCAGTTCTTC.

This clone was seen just once. The chain has TRBV20-1 and TRBJ2-7, with D unresolved. Germline V lookup: CDR1 DFQATT, CDR2 SNEGSKA (reference sequence). V dropped 6 bases and J dropped 3 bases, with 9 bases sitting between them. This CDR3 has 11 amino acids. The DNA of the CDR3 is TGCAGTGCCGCCACCTACTACGAGCAGTACTTC. It is translated as CSAATYYEQYF.

The chain links TRBV9 to TRBJ2-1; 8 bases are a match to TRBD2. The CDR3 is 15 amino acids. Germline V CDR1 and CDR2: SGDLS, YYNGEE. Germline trimming cut 0 bases from V and 8 bases from J; bases unmatched to any gene: 7. The CDR3 spells CASSVAGLGFDEQFF. The DNA for the CDR3 is TGTGCCAGCAGCGTAGCGGGACTAGGATTCGATGAGCAGTTCTTC.